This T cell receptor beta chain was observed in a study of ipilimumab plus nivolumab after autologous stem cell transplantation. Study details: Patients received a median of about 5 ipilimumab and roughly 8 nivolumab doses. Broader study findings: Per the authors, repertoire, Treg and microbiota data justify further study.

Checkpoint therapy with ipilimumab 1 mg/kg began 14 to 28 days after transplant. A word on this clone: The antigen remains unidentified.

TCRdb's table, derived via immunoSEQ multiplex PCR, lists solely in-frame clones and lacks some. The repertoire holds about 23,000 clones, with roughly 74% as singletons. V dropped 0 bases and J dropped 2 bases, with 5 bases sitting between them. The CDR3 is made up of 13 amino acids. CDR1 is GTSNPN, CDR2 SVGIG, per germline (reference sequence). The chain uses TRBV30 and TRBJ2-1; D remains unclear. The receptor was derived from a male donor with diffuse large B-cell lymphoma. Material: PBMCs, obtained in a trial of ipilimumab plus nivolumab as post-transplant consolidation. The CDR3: CAWSVGPYNEQFF. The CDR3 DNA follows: TGTGCCTGGAGTGTCGGCCCCTACAATGAGCAGTTCTTC.